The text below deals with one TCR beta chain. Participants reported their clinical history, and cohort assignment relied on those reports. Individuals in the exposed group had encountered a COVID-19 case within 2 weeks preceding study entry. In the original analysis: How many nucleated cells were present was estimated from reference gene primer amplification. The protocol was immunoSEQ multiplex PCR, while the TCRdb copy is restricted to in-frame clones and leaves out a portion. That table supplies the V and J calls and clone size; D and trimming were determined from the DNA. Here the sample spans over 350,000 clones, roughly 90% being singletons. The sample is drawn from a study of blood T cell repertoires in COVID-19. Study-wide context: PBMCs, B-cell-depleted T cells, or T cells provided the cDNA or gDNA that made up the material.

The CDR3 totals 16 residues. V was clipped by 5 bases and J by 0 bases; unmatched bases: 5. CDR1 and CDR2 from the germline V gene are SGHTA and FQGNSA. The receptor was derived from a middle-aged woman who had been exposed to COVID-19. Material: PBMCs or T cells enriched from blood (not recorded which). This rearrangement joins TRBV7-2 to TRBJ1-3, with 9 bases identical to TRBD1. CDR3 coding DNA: TGTGCCAGCAGCCCCGGGACAGGGAGCTCTGGAAACACCATATATTTT. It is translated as CASSPGTGSSGNTIYF.